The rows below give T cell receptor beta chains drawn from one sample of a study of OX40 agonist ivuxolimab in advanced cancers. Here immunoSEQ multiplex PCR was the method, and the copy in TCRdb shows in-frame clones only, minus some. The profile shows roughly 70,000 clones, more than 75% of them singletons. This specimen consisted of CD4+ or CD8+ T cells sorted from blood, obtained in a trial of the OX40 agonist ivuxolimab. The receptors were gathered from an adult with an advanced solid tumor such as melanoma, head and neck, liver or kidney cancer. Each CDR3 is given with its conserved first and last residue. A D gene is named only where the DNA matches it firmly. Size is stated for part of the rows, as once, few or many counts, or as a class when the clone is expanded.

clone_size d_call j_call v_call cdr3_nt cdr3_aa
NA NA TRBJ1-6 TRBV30 TGTGCCTGGAAAGGAGACCTAACCTATAATTCACCCCTCCACTTT CAWKGDLTYNSPLHF
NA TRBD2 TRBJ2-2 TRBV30 TGTGCCTGGAGTGTACGAAGCGGGGGGGCTAACGGGGAGCTGTTTTTT CAWSVRSGGANGELFF
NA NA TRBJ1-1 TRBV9 TGTGCCAGCAGCGTAGCCGGGACTGGTGAAGCTTTCTTT CASSVAGTGEAFF
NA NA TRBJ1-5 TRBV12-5 TGTGCTTGTACCCCAGCGGATGATCAGCCCCAGCATTTT CACTPADDQPQHF
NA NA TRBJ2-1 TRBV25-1 TGTGCCAGCAGTGTCGGACTGTCTTCCCTATACAATGAGCAGTTCTTC CASSVGLSSLYNEQFF
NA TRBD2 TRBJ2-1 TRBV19 TGTGCCAGTAGTTCCGGACTAGGGATCTTCAATGAGCAGTTCTTC CASSSGLGIFNEQFF
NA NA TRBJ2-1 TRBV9 TGTGCCAGCAGCTCCTATGGGGGTGGGAATGAGCAGTTCTTC CASSSYGGGNEQFF
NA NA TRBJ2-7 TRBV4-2 TGTGCCAGCAGCCCGGGGGGCCGGGACGAGCAGTACTTC CASSPGGRDEQYF
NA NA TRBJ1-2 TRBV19 TGTGCCAGTAGTATAGATCGGTCGGGGGGCAAGGGCTATGGCTACACCTTC CASSIDRSGGKGYGYTF
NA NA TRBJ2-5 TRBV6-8 TGTGCCAGCAGTTACCCAGAAAGAGGGGTGTGGTCAGGCGAAGAGACCCAGTACTTC CASSYPERGVWSGEETQYF
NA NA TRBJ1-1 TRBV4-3 TGCGCCAGCAGCCAAGGGTCATCTTATGAAGCTTTCTTT CASSQGSSYEAFF
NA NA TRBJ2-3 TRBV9 TGTGCCAGCAGCGTAGCAGGGATAGGGATTGCTAGCACAGATACGCAGTATTTT CASSVAGIGIASTDTQYF
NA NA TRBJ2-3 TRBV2 TGTGCCAGCAGTGGAGCCCTTAGCACAGATACGCAGTATTTT CASSGALSTDTQYF
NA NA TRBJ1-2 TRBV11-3 TGTGCCTCCGGCAGCACGGGGGCGGCTTATGGCTACACCTTC CASGSTGAAYGYTF
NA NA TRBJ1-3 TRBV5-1 TGCGCCAGCAGCTCGAACCCGGTACCCTCTGGAAACACCATATATTTT CASSSNPVPSGNTIYF
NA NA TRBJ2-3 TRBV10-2 TGCGCCAGCAGCGGACTACTAACTAGCACAGATACGCAGTATTTT CASSGLLTSTDTQYF
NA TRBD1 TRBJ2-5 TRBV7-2 TGTGCCAGCAGCGAACTGGGGACAGGCCCCCAAGAGACCCAGTACTTC CASSELGTGPQETQYF
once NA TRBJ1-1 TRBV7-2 TGTGCCAGCAGCTTGACTCCGAACACTGAAGCTTTCTTT CASSLTPNTEAFF
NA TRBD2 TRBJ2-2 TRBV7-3 TGTGCCAGCAGCCCCGCGGGAGGAAGCACCGGGGAGCTGTTTTTT CASSPAGGSTGELFF
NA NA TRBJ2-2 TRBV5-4 TGTGCCAGCAAACAGGACAGCAACATCGGGGAGCTGTTTTTT CASKQDSNIGELFF
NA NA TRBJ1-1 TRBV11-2 TGTGCCAGCAGCTTATTGAGGTCTGGAGCTTTCTTT CASSLLRSGAFF
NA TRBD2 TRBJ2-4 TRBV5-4 TGTGCCAGCAGCGCCGGAGCGGGAGTAGCCAAAAACATTCAGTACTTC CASSAGAGVAKNIQYF
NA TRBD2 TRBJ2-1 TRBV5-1 TGCGCCAGCAGCTTAGGACTAGCGGGGGGCAATGAGCAGTTCTTC CASSLGLAGGNEQFF
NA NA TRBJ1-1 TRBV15 TGTGCCACCAGCAGATCGGGGGGAAGCGAAGCTTTCTTT CATSRSGGSEAFF
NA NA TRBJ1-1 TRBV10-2 TGCGCCAGCAGTCGCGGGGGTGAAGCTTTCTTT CASSRGGEAFF
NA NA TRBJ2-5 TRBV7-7 TGTGCTAGCAGCTTATCTAGACTCCAAGAGACCCAGTACTTC CASSLSRLQETQYF
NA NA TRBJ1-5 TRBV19 TGTGCCAGTAGTACCCCCGGGGGGTTGGGGAATCAGCCCCAGCATTTT CASSTPGGLGNQPQHF
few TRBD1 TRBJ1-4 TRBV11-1 TGTGCCAGCAGCTGGGGACAGGAAGAAAAACTGTTTTTT CASSWGQEEKLFF
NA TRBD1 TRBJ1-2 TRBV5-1 TGCGCCAGCAGCTTGGCCGACAGGGAAGGACTACAGGGCTACACCTTC CASSLADREGLQGYTF
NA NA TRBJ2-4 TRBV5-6 TGTGCCAGCAGCTTGGGACTTAAAAACATTCAGTACTTC CASSLGLKNIQYF
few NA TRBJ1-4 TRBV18 TGTGCCAGCTCGTCGGCAACTAATGAAAAACTGTTTTTT CASSSATNEKLFF
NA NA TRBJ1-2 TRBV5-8 TGTGCCTCCGGCCTTTATGGCTACACCTTC CASGLYGYTF
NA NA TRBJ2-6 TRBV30 TGTGCCTGGAGAGTGTCTGGGGCCAACGTCCTGACTTTC CAWRVSGANVLTF
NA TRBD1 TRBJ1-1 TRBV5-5 TGTGCCAGCAGCTTCTCGGGGCCGGGACAGGGAGACACTGAAGCTTTCTTT CASSFSGPGQGDTEAFF
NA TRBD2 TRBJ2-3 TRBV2 TGTGCCAGCAGTGAAGTGCTAGCGGGGGGGCTACTTACGACAGATACGCAGTATTTT CASSEVLAGGLLTTDTQYF
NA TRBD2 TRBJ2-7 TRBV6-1 TGTGCCAGCAGTGACAGACTAGCGGGCCTCTCCTACGAGCAGTACTTC CASSDRLAGLSYEQYF